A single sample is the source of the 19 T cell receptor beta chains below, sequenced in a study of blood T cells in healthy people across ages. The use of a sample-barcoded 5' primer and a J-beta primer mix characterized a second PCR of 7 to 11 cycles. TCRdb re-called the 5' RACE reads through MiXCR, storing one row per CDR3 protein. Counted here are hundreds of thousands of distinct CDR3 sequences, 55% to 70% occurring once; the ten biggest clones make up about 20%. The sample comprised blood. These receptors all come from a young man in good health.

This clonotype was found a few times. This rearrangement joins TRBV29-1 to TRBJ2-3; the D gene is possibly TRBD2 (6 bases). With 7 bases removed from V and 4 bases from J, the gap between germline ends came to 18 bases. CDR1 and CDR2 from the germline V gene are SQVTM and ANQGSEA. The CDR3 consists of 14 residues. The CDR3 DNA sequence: TGCAGCGCCGGAGCGGGTTTTGTATCAGATACGCAGTATTTT. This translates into CSAGAGFVSDTQYF.

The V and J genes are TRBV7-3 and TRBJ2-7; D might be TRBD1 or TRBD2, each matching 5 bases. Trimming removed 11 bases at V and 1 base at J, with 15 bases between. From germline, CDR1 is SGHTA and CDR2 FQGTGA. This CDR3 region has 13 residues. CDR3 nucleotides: TGTGCCCTGATTCGGGGCCTATCCTACGAGCAGTACTTC. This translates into CALIRGLSYEQYF.

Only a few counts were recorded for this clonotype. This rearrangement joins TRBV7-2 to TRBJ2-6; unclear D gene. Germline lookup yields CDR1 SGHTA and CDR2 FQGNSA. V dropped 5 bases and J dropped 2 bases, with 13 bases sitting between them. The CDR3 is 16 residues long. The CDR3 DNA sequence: TGTGCCAGCAGCCCGGCCACCGCCGCTGGGGCCAACGTCCTGACTTTC. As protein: CASSPATAAGANVLTF. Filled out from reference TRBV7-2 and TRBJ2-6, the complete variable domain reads GAGVSQSPSNKVTEKGKDVELRCDPISGHTALYWYRQSLGQGLEFLIYFQGNSAPDKSGLPSDRFSAERTGGSVSTLTIQRTQQEDSAVYLCASSPATAAGANVLTFGAGSRLTVL.

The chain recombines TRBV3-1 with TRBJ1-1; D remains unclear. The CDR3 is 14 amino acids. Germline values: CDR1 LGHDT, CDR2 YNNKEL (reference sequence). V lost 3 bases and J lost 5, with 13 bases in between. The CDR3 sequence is CASSQGREGTEAFF. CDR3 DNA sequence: TGTGCCAGCAGCCAGGGGAGGGAGGGAACTGAAGCTTTCTTT.

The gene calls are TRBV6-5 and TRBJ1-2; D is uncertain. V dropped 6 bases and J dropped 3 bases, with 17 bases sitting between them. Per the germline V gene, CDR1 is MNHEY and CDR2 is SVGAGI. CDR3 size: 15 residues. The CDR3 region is CASRPNQDRYYGYTF. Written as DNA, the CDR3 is TGTGCCAGCAGGCCCAATCAAGACCGGTACTATGGCTACACCTTC.

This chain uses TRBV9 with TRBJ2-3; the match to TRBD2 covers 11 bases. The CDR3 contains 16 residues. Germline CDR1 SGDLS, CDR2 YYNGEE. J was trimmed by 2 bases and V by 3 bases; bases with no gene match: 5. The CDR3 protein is CASSALAGGNTDTQYF. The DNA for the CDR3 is TGTGCCAGCAGCGCCCTAGCGGGGGGAAACACAGATACGCAGTATTTT.

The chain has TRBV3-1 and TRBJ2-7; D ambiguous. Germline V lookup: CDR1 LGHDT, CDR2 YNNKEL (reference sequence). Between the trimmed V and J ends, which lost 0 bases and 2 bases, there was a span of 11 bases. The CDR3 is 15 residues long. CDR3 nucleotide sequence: TGTGCCAGCAGCCAAGAGTCACATACCACCTACGAGCAGTACTTC. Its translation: CASSQESHTTYEQYF.

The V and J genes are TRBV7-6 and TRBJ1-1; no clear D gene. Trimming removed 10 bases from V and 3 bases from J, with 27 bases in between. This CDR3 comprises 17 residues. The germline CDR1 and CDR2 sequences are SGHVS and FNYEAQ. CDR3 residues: CANSYSLGGSGDTEAFF. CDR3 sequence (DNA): TGTGCCAACAGTTACTCCCTTGGCGGTTCCGGAGACACTGAAGCTTTCTTT.

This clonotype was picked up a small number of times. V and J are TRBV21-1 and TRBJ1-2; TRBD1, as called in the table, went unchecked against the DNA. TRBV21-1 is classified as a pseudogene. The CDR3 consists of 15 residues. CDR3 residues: CASSRYREKANGYTF. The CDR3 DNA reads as TGTGCCAGCAGCAGGTACCGGGAGAAGGCTAACGGCTACACCTTC.

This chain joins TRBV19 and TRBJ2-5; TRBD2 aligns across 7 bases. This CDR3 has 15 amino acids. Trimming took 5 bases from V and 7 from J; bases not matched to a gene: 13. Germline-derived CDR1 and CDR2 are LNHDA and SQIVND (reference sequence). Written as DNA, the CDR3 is TGTGCCAGTAGTCAGGCAGCGGGGAGACATGGGACCCAGTACTTC. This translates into CASSQAAGRHGTQYF.

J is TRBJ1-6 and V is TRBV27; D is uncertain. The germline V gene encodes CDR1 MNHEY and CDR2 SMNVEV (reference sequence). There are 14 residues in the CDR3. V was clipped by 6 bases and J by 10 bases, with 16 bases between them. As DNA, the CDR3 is TGTGCCAGCAGGCCGCTTGAGGCTAGATCACCCCTCCACTTT. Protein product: CASRPLEARSPLHF.

CDR3: CASSPHQGATLNEQFF. The CDR3 DNA is TGTGCCAGCAGCCCGCACCAGGGAGCTACCTTAAATGAGCAGTTCTTC. The V gene is TRBV6-5, the J gene TRBJ2-1; the D gene could be TRBD1 or TRBD2 (5 bases each). Germline V gene data show CDR1 as MNHEY and CDR2 as SVGAGI. The CDR3 loop spans 16 amino acids. Trimming took off 6 bases at V and 7 bases at J, with 22 bases between the two ends.

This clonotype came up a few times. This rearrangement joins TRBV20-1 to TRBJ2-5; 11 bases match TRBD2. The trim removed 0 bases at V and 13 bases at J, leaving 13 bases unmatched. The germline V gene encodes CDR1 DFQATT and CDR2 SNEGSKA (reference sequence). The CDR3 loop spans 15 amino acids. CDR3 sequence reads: CSAREPGLAETQSYF. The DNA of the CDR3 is TGCAGTGCTAGAGAGCCGGGACTAGCGGAGACTCAATCGTACTTC.

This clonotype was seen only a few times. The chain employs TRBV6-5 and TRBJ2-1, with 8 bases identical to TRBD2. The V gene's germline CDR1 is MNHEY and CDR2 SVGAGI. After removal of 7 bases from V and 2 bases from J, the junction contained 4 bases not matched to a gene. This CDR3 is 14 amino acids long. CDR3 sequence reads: CASKDSGAYNEQFF. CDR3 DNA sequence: TGTGCCAGCAAGGATAGCGGGGCCTACAATGAGCAGTTCTTC.

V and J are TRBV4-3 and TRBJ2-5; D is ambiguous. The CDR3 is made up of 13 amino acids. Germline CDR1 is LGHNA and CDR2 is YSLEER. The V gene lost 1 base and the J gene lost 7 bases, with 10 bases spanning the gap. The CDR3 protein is CASSQGLSATQYF. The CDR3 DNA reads TGCGCCAGCAGCCAAGGCCTGAGCGCGACCCAGTACTTC.

CDR3 protein: CSARDRDFPYEQYF. The CDR3 DNA is TGCAGTGCTAGGGACCGGGACTTTCCCTACGAGCAGTACTTC. This chain uses TRBV20-1 with TRBJ2-7; weak D call: TRBD2 (6 bases). CDR1 and CDR2 (germline): DFQATT, SNEGSKA (reference sequence). This CDR3 has 14 residues. Trimming pared 3 bases from V and 2 bases from J, leaving 14 bases between.

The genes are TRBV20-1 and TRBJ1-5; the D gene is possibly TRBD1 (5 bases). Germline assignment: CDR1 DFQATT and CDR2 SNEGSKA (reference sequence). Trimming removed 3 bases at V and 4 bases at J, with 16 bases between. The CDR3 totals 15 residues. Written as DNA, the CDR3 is TGCAGTGCTAGTAGGCAGGGTAGTAAGAATCAGCCCCAGCATTTT. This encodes CSASRQGSKNQPQHF.

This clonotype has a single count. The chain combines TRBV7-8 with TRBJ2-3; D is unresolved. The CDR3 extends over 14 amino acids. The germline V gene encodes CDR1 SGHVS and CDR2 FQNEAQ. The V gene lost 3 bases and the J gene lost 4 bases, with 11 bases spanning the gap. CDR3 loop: CASSLGSTPDTQYF. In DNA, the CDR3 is TGTGCCAGCAGCTTGGGTAGCACCCCAGATACGCAGTATTTT.

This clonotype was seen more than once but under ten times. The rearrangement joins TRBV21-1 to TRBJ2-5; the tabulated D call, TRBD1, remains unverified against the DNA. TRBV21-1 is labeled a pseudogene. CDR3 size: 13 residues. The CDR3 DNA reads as TGTGCCATCCCGAAAGGGGGACAAGAGACCCAGTACTTC. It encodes CAIPKGGQETQYF.